The rows below give T cell receptor beta chains drawn from one sample of a study of cytomegalovirus exposure and HLA in healthy donors. Clones were sequenced by immunoSEQ multiplex PCR, and TCRdb holds only the in-frame ones, with some missing. The sample shows roughly 350,000 clones, roughly 85% of them seen only once. Sample: PBMCs. These receptors all stem from a woman under 30 in good health and CMV-seronegative. The CDR3 runs from the conserved cysteine through the conserved F or W. D genes are given only for firm matches. Some rows mark clone size as missing; the rest say once, few, many or name a class of expanded clone.

V gene	D gene	clone size	J gene	CDR3 DNA	CDR3 protein
TRBV4-2	TRBD2	-	TRBJ2-6	TGTGCCAGCAGCCAAGATTTGCCGGGACTATCAGTCTCTGGGGCCAACGTCCTGACTTTC	CASSQDLPGLSVSGANVLTF
TRBV28	TRBD1	many	TRBJ1-4	TGTGCCAGCAGTTGGGGGACAGGGGGGCCCAAACTGTTTTTT	CASSWGTGGPKLFF
TRBV10-2	TRBD1	once	TRBJ2-2	TGCGCCAGTCAGGGGGCCCCCGTCGGGGAGCTGTTTTTT	CASQGAPVGELFF
TRBV9	-	-	TRBJ1-3	TGTGCCAGCAGCACAGAAGTCTCTGGAAACACCATATATTTT	CASSTEVSGNTIYF
TRBV10-2	TRBD2	-	TRBJ2-4	TGCGCCACCGCACCGGGACTAGCGGGATTCGGCACCAAAAACATTCAGTACTTC	CATAPGLAGFGTKNIQYF
TRBV29-1	-	-	TRBJ2-7	TGCAGCACAGACACGAGCTCCTACGAGCAGTACTTC	CSTDTSSYEQYF
TRBV9	-	-	TRBJ2-7	TGTGCCAGCAGCGGTAGCGGAGTTAACGGCGAGCAGTACTTC	CASSGSGVNGEQYF
TRBV4-3	TRBD2	-	TRBJ2-2	TGCGCCAGCAGCCAATACGGGAGGTTGGGCACCGGGGAGCTGTTTTTT	CASSQYGRLGTGELFF
TRBV7-6	-	-	TRBJ2-7	TGTGCCAGCAGCTTAGCGGGGGGTCTCTACGAGCAGTACTTC	CASSLAGGLYEQYF
TRBV9	TRBD2	-	TRBJ2-3	TGTGCCAGCAGCGTAGAGAGTGCGGGAGGGTCCACAGATACGCAGTATTTT	CASSVESAGGSTDTQYF
TRBV9	TRBD2	-	TRBJ2-5	TGTGCCAGCAATCGGGGGGAGAATACGGAGACCCAGTACTTC	CASNRGENTETQYF
TRBV7-9	-	-	TRBJ2-1	TGTGCCAGCAGCTTAGCGGGGAGCTCCTACAATGAGCAGTTCTTC	CASSLAGSSYNEQFF
TRBV7-2	TRBD1	-	TRBJ1-2	TGTGCCAGCAGCACCGGGACAGGGTTCGGCTACACCTTC	CASSTGTGFGYTF
TRBV9	-	-	TRBJ1-1	TGTGCCAGCAGCGTAGGGGTGGGAGTCATGAACACTGAAGCTTTCTTT	CASSVGVGVMNTEAFF
TRBV5-1	-	few	TRBJ1-1	TGCGCCAGCAGCGGACAGTTAGACACTGAAGCTTTCTTT	CASSGQLDTEAFF
TRBV5-1	TRBD1	-	TRBJ1-3	TGCGCCAGCAGCTTAGACCCGGGACAGGGGGCTTCAGGAAACACCATATATTTT	CASSLDPGQGASGNTIYF